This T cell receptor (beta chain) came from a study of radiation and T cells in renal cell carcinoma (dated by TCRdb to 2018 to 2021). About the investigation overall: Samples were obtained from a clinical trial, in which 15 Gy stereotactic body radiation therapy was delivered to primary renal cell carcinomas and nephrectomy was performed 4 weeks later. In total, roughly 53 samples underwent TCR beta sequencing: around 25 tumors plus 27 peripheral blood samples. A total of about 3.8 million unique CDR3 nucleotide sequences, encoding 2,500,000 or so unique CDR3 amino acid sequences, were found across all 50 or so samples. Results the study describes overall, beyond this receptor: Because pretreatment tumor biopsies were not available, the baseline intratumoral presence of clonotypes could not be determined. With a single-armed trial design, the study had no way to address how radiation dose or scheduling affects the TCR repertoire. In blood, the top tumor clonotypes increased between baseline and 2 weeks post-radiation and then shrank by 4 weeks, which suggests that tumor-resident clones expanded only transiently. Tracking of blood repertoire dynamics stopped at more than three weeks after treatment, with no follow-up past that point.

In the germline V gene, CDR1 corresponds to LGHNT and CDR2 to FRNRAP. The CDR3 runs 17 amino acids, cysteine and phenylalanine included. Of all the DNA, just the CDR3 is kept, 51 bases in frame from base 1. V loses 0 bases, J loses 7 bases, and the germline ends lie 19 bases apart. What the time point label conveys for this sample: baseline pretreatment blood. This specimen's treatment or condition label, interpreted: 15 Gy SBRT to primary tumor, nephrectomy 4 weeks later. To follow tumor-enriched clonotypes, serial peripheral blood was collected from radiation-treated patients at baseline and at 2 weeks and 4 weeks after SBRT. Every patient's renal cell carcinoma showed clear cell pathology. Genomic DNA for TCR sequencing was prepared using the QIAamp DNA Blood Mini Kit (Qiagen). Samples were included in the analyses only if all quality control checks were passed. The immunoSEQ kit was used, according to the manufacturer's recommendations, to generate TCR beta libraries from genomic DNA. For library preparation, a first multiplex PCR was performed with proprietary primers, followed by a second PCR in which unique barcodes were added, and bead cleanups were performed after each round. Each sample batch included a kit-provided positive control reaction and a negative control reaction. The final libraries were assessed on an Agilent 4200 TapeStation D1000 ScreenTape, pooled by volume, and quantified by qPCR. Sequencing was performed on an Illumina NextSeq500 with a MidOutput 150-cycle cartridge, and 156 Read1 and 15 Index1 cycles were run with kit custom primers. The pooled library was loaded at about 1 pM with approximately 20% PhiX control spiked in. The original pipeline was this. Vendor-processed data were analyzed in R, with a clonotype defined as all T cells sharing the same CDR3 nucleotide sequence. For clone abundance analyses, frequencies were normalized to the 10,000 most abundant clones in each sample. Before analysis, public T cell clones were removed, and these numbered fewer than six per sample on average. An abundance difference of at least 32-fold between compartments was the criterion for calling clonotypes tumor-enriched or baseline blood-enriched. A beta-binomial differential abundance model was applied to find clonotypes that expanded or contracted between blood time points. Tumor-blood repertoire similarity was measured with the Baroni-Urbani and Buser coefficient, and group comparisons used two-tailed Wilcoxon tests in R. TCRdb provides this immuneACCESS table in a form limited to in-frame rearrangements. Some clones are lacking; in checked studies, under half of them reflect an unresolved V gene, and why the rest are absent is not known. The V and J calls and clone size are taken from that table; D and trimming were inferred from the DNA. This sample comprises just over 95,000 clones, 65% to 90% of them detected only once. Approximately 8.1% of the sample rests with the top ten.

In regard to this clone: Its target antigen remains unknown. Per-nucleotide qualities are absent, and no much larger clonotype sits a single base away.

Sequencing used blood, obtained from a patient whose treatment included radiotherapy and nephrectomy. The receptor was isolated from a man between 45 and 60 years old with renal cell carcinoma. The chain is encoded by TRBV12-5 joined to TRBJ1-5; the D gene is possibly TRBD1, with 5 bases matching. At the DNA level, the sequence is TGTGCTAGTGGTTTGGTCCCGACAGTAGGGGTTGGGCAGCCCCAGCATTTT. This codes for CASGLVPTVGVGQPQHF.